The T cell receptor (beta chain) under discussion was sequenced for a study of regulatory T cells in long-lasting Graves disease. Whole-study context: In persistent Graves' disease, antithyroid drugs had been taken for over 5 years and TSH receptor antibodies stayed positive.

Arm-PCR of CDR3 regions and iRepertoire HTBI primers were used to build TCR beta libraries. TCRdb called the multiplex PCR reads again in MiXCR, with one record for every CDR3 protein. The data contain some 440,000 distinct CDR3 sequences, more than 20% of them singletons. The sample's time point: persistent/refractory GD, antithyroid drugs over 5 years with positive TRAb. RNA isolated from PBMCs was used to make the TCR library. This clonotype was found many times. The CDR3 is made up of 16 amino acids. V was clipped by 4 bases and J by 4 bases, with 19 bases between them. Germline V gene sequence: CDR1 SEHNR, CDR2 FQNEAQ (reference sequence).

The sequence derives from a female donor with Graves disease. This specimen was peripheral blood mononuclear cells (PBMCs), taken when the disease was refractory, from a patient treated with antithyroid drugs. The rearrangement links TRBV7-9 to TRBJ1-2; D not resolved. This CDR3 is CASSSYKSNSFYGYTF. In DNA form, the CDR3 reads TGTGCCAGCAGCTCCTACAAATCCAACAGCTTCTATGGCTACACCTTC.